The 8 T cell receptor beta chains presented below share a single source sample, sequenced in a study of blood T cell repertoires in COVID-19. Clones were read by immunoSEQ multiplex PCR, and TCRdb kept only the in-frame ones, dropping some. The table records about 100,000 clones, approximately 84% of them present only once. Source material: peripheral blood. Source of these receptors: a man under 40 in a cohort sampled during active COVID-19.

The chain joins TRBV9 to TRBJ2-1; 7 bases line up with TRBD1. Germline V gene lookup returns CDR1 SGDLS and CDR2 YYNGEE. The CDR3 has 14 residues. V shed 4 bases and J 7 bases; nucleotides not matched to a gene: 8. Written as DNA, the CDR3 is TGTGCCAGCAGCACTACTGACAGGGTGAATGAGCAGTTCTTC. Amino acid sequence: CASSTTDRVNEQFF.

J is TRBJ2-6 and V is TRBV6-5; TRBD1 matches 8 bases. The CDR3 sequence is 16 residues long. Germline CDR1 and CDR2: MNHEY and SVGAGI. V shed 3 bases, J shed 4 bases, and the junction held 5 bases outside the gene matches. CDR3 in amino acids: CASSYQGASGANVLTF. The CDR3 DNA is TGTGCCAGCAGTTATCAGGGGGCTTCAGGGGCCAACGTCCTGACTTTC.

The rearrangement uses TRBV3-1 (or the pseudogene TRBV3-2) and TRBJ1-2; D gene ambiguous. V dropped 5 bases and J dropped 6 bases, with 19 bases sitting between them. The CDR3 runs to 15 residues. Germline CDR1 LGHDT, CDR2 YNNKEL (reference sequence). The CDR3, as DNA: TGTGCCAGCAGCTTCGGAGAAAATGCCGGGAATGGCTACACCTTC. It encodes CASSFGENAGNGYTF.

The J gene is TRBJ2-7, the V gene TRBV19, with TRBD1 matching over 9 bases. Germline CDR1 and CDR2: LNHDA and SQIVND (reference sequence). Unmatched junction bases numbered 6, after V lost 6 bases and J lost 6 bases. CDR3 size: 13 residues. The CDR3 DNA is TGTGCCAGTAGCGAGACAGGGGGTATCGAGCAGTACTTC. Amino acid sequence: CASSETGGIEQYF.

CDR3 sequence (DNA): TGTGCCAGCAGCCAGGGACTAGCGGATTACAATGAGCAGTTCTTC. It codes for CASSQGLADYNEQFF. The chain links TRBV11-3 to TRBJ2-1; 11 bases fit TRBD2. Germline V CDR1 and CDR2: SGHNT, YENEEA. Trimming at V came to 5 bases and at J to 4 bases, leaving 4 bases not matched to a gene. The CDR3 is 15 amino acids.

CDR3 amino acids: CASSMGNGVYTF. DNA of the CDR3: TGTGCCAGTAGTATGGGAAACGGGGTCTACACCTTC. The gene calls are TRBV19 and TRBJ1-2; D is undetermined. CDR3 length equals 12 residues. Trimming stripped 3 bases from V and 10 bases from J, with 12 bases between. Germline V lookup: CDR1 LNHDA, CDR2 SQIVND (reference sequence).

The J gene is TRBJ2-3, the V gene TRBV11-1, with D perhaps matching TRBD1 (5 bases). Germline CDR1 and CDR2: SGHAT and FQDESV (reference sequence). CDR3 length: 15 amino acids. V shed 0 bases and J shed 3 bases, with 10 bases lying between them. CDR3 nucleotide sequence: TGTGCCAGCAGCTTAGCGCGAAAGGGGACAGATACGCAGTATTTT. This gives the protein CASSLARKGTDTQYF.

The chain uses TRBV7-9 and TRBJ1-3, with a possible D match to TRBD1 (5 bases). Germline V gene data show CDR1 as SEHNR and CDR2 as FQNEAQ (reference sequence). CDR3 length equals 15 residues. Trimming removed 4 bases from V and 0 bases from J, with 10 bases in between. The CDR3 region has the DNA TGTGCCAGCAGCTCTGACAGCCGCTCTGGAAACACCATATATTTT. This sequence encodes CASSSDSRSGNTIYF.